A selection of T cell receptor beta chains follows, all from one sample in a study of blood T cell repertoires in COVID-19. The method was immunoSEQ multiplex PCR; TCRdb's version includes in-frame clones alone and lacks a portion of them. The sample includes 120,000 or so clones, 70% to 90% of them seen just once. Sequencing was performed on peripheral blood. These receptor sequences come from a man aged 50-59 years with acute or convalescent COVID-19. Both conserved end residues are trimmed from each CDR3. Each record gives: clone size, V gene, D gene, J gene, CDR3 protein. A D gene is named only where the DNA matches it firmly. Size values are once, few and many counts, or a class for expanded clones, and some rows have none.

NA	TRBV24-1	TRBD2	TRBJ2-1	ATSDRRFSSGRGTYNEQF
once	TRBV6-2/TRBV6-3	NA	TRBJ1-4	ASSLSEHEKLF
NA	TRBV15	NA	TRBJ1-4	ATSRDLIRGGEKLF
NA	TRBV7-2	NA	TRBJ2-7	ASSSDWVSYEQY
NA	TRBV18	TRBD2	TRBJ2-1	ASSRGASGSWSYNEQF
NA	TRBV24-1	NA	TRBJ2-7	ATSDATGTPYEQY
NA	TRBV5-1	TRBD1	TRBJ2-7	ASGQGAQYEQY
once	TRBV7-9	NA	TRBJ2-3	ASSLVGAGDTQY
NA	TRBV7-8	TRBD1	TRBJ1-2	ASSLDRGSGYT
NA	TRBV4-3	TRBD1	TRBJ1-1	ASSQVDRAGNTEAF
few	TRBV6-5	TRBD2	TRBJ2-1	ASSYNGGGSNEQF
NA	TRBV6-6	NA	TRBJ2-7	ASSSFRGEQY
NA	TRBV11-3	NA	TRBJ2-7	ASSLGSGLYEQY
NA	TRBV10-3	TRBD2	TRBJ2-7	AISEGTSGRIFYEQY
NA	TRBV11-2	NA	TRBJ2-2	ASSLAGIDTGELF
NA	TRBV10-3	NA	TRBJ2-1	AISEMPSFAGKDEQF
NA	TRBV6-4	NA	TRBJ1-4	ASSARMGAAEKLF
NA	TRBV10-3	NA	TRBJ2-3	AIGLAADTQY
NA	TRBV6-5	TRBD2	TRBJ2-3	ASSYLLTSVPDTQY
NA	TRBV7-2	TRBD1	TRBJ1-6	ASSLEGAFNSPLH
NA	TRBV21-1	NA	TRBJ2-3	ASSTRGEREGTDTQY
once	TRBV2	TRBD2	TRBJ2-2	ASRPTSGRPGELF
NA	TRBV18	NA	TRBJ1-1	ASSPQGGTNTEAF
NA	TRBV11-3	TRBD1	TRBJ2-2	ASSSTGSGELF
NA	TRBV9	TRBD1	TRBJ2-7	ASSVAGTGSHEQY